This is a list of T cell receptor beta chains from one sample in a study of T-cell memory formation after mild COVID-19. TCRdb ran MiXCR on the 5' RACE reads and lists one entry per CDR3 protein. The sample lists a few hundred thousand distinct CDR3 sequences, around a sixth occurring once. The sample comprised PBMCs or a T cell subset sorted from them (not recorded which). These receptors all come from a young man who had mild COVID-19 (a few samples of this study predate the infection). Cell type and time point are not known. CDR3s include the opening cysteine and the closing phenylalanine or tryptophan. A D gene is named only where the DNA matches it firmly. Size values are once, few and many counts, or a class for expanded clones, and some rows have none.

NA,TRBV7-9,TRBD2,TRBJ2-1,CASSLDWASGFYNEQFF,TGTGCCAGCAGCTTAGATTGGGCTAGCGGATTCTACAATGAGCAGTTCTTC
NA,TRBV2,NA,TRBJ2-3,CASSDGADSITDTQYF,TGTGCCAGCAGTGACGGGGCAGACTCCATCACAGATACGCAGTATTTT
NA,TRBV4-3,NA,TRBJ1-5,CASSQSTAVFQPQHF,TGCGCCAGCAGCCAGTCGACAGCAGTTTTCCAGCCCCAGCATTTT
NA,TRBV4-1,NA,TRBJ1-1,CASSQRTGTEAFF,TGCGCCAGCAGCCAACGTACAGGCACTGAAGCTTTCTTT
few,TRBV3-1,NA,TRBJ2-3,CASSQDTGSRRYF,TGTGCCAGCAGCCAAGATACGGGCTCCCGGCGGTATTTT
many,TRBV4-2,NA,TRBJ1-5,CASSQDGVGDQPQHF,TGTGCCAGCAGCCAAGACGGCGTAGGAGATCAGCCCCAGCATTTT
few,TRBV7-2,NA,TRBJ1-4,CASSFYGRGEKLFF,TGTGCCAGCAGCTTCTACGGCAGGGGTGAAAAACTGTTTTTT
NA,TRBV6-2/TRBV6-3,TRBD1,TRBJ2-1,CASLRQGENEQFF,TGTGCCAGCCTTCGACAGGGGGAGAATGAGCAGTTCTTC
NA,TRBV7-8,NA,TRBJ1-1,CASSSAGWSTEAFF,TGTGCCAGCAGCTCCGCAGGTTGGAGCACTGAAGCTTTCTTT
few,TRBV6-6,NA,TRBJ1-2,CASSYLWGGYYGYTF,TGTGCCAGCAGCTACCTATGGGGGGGGTACTATGGCTACACCTTC
few,TRBV9,TRBD1,TRBJ2-2,CASSANRGWPGELFF,TGTGCCAGCAGCGCCAACAGGGGGTGGCCCGGGGAGCTGTTTTTT